The 14 T cell receptor beta chains in this list originate from one sample, sequenced in a study of cytomegalovirus exposure and HLA in healthy donors. PCR used 60 Vbeta primers and 13 Jbeta primers. Only in-frame clones appear in the TCRdb table, and some are missing; sequencing was by immunoSEQ multiplex PCR. The sample table sets out about 42,000 clones. The sequenced material came from PBMCs. Receptor source: a man younger than 45 in good health and CMV-seronegative.

In regard to this clone: The junction does not match germline at one end; this may be a read error. The chain links TRBV4-2 to TRBJ1-1, with D tentatively TRBD1 (5 bases). In germline, CDR1 is LGHNA, CDR2 YNFKEQ. The length of the CDR3 is 15 residues. The CDR3 bases are TGTGCCAGCAGCCAAGAGGAGGCGGCAGGGACTGAAGATTTCTTT. It is translated as CASSQEEAAGTEDFF.

The rearrangement links TRBV13 to TRBJ2-7; 8 bases line up with TRBD2. Germline trimming cut 2 bases from V and 4 bases from J; bases unmatched to any gene: 10. The CDR3 totals 16 residues. CDR1 PRHDT and CDR2 FYEKMQ come from the germline V gene (reference sequence). In DNA, the CDR3 is TGTGCCAGCAGCTTATCGGGACTAGTAGGGATTTACGAGCAGTACTTC. Translation gives CASSLSGLVGIYEQYF.

CDR3 coding DNA: TGCAGCGTTGGGAAGACAGGGCAAGCTAACTATGGCTACACCTTC. This translates into CSVGKTGQANYGYTF. V gene TRBV29-1 combines with J gene TRBJ1-2; 7 bases match TRBD1. Germline CDR1 reads SQVTM; CDR2 reads ANQGSEA. V lost 4 bases and J lost 0; bases outside the gene matches: 8. CDR3 length: 15 amino acids.

V and J are TRBV6-1 and TRBJ2-7; perhaps TRBD1 as D (5 bases). This CDR3 has 15 residues. V lost 7 bases to trimming and J lost 0 bases, with 16 bases between them. Germline V CDR1 and CDR2: MNHNS, SASEGT. The CDR3 loop is CASTLGRGPSYEQYF. The CDR3 nucleotides are TGTGCCAGCACCCTGGGAAGGGGTCCCTCCTACGAGCAGTACTTC.

This chain uses TRBV5-6 with TRBJ1-5, with D perhaps matching TRBD1 (6 bases). The CDR3 totals 15 residues. Germline V gene sequence: CDR1 SGHDT, CDR2 YYEEEE. V lost 4 bases to trimming and J lost 3 bases, with 14 bases between them. For the CDR3, the DNA is TGTGCCAGCAGCGCTGCCCAGGGGTTCAATCAGCCCCAGCATTTT. This gives the protein CASSAAQGFNQPQHF.

On this clone: A read error may produce the germline difference seen at one junction end. V and J are TRBV6-5 and TRBJ1-1; D is unresolved. Germline V lookup: CDR1 MNHEY, CDR2 SVGAGI. The length of the CDR3 is 11 residues. CDR3 in amino acids: CAAARGSEAFF. In DNA form, the CDR3 reads TGCGCCGCGGCCCGAGGGTCGGAAGCTTTCTTT.

The chain joins TRBV6-4 to TRBJ1-1; 7 bases agree with TRBD1. With V trimmed by 6 bases and J by 1 base, 5 bases remained unmatched. Germline loops: CDR1 MRHNA, CDR2 SNTAGT. This CDR3 region has 14 residues. The chain's CDR3 is CASRGTDSNTEAFF. The DNA for the CDR3 is TGTGCCAGCAGGGGGACAGATTCGAACACTGAAGCTTTCTTT.

The chain couples TRBV7-2 to TRBJ2-3, with D tentatively TRBD1 (6 bases). Germline V gene sequence: CDR1 SGHTA, CDR2 FQGNSA. Trimming left V 2 bases short and J 3 bases short, with 9 bases between. This CDR3 has 14 residues. Here the CDR3 DNA reads TGTGCCAGCAGCTTACAGGGGAGTACAGATACGCAGTATTTT. This codes for CASSLQGSTDTQYF.

The chain has TRBV6-6 and TRBJ1-6; D uncertain. The CDR3 has 16 residues. Deletions cut 5 bases from V and 7 bases from J, with 18 bases between. CDR1 is MNHNY, CDR2 SVGAGI, per germline (reference sequence). Here the CDR3 DNA reads TGTGCCAGCAGTCATCTTATACGGGAACCGAATTCACCCCTCCACTTT. Encoded protein: CASSHLIREPNSPLHF.

V and J are TRBV29-1 and TRBJ2-1, with 7 bases identical to TRBD1. V lost 4 bases to trimming and J lost 5 bases; unmatched junction nucleotides: 11. The CDR3 sequence is 15 residues long. The germline gives CDR1 SQVTM, CDR2 ANQGSEA. The CDR3 DNA is TGCAGCGTTGGACTTACAGGGGTGAATGACAATGAGCAGTTCTTC. This translates into CSVGLTGVNDNEQFF.

The chain combines TRBV30 with TRBJ1-2, with 9 bases that match TRBD1. Germline V gene sequence: CDR1 GTSNPN, CDR2 SVGIG (reference sequence). The CDR3 totals 11 residues. J lost 8 bases, V lost 3 bases, and 1 base had no gene match. In DNA, the CDR3 is TGTGCCTGGAGCACAGGGGGCGGCTACACCTTC. This sequence encodes CAWSTGGGYTF.

The chain has TRBV4-1 and TRBJ2-7; 8 nucleotides line up with TRBD2. In germline, CDR1 is MGHRA, CDR2 YSYEKL. This CDR3 region has 14 residues. With 1 base clipped from V and 4 bases from J, the junction kept 3 bases outside the gene matches. The CDR3 here is CASSQGAGGYEQYF. The CDR3 nucleotides are TGCGCCAGCAGCCAAGGCGCGGGAGGATACGAGCAGTACTTC.

CDR3 DNA: TGTGCCAGCAGCTTGGGACCTCCGGGACAGGGGAGTTACGAGCAGTACTTC. Its translation: CASSLGPPGQGSYEQYF. The V gene is TRBV7-2, the J gene TRBJ2-7; 10 nucleotides line up with TRBD1. The V gene end was trimmed by 3 bases and the J gene end by 4 bases; junction bases not matched to a gene: 12. The germline CDR1 and CDR2 sequences are SGHTA and FQGNSA. The CDR3 is 17 amino acids.

CDR3 loop: CSVRGNVNGYTF. CDR3 nucleotides: TGCAGCGTTAGAGGAAATGTGAATGGCTACACCTTC. The rearrangement links TRBV29-1 to TRBJ1-2; D ambiguous. Germline-derived CDR1 and CDR2 are SQVTM and ANQGSEA. This CDR3 is 12 amino acids long. The ends were cut back, 5 bases at V and 6 bases at J, with 13 bases in the middle.